One T cell receptor (beta chain) is described in this entry. Sequencing was performed with immunoSEQ multiplex PCR; in TCRdb, only in-frame clones are kept and a portion is missing. The top ten hold 7.2% of the sample, which has about 200,000 clones, 80% seen once. V lost 7 bases to trimming and J lost 4 bases, with 16 bases between them. CDR3 length: 14 residues. Per the germline V gene, CDR1 is MNHEY and CDR2 is SVGAGI. This sample is drawn from a study of blood T cell repertoires in COVID-19. Across the whole study: The origin of the acute and convalescent COVID-19 samples was the United States, Italy and Spain. T cells, B-cell-depleted T cells, or PBMCs provided the cDNA or gDNA that served as material.

The receptor's source is a woman between 65 and 79 years old with acute or convalescent COVID-19. This chain uses TRBV6-5 with TRBJ2-5; no firm D call. Sequencing input: peripheral blood. The CDR3 nucleotides are TGTGCCAGCACAATTGACCCAGGCCCAGAGACCCAGTACTTC. Amino acid sequence: CASTIDPGPETQYF.